This T cell receptor (beta chain) was retrieved from a study of T cell repertoires in cytomegalovirus infection. At the level of the study: Recently identified HLA-C-restricted and well-studied HLA-B-restricted CMV epitopes were used.

Via MiXCR, TCRdb re-called the reads, giving one row per CDR3 protein. Among some 800,000 distinct CDR3 sequences listed, about 27% were seen once. This clonotype was counted between two and nine times. Its antigen is unidentified. In germline, CDR1 is SEHNR, CDR2 FQNEAQ (reference sequence). V was clipped by 4 bases and J by 0 bases, with 16 bases between them. The CDR3 contains 17 residues. V and J are TRBV7-9 and TRBJ2-1; tentatively, D is TRBD1 (5 bases). The source of this sequence is a human donor in good health (CMV status not recorded). Some clones in this sample may be carry-over from other donors' samples. Here the sequenced sample was cultured CD8+ T cells from PBMCs, taken from culture after CMV antigen stimulation. This CDR3 reads CASSSVGRASSYNEQFF. DNA of the CDR3: TGTGCCAGCAGCTCCGTCGGCAGGGCAAGCTCCTACAATGAGCAGTTCTTC.